The entry that follows covers one T cell receptor beta chain sequence. The CDR3 extends over 15 amino acids. Germline lookup yields CDR1 LNHDA and CDR2 SQIVND (reference sequence). Trimming took off 5 bases at V and 1 base at J, with 12 bases between the two ends. In the original workflow: Amplification with reference gene primers provided the estimates of nucleated cell counts. Using immunoSEQ multiplex PCR, the repertoire was profiled, and TCRdb retains in-frame clones only, with some absent. D and trimming come from the DNA, and the V and J calls and clone size come from that table. The data show 300,000 to 350,000 clones, approximately 88% seen once. This sample was included in a study of blood T cell repertoires in COVID-19. Whole-study context: PBMCs, B-cell-depleted T cells, or T cells were the source of the cDNA or gDNA that made up the material.

Clinical history as reported by participants underpinned cohort assignment. The recovered donors of Cohort 3 showed two negative PCRs, clearance, or symptom resolution. The source material was PBMCs or T cells enriched from blood (not recorded which). The V gene is TRBV19, the J gene TRBJ1-5, with D maybe TRBD1 (6 bases). This clonotype was obtained from a man aged 30 to 39 who had recovered from COVID-19. The CDR3 region is CASSQGGGSNQPQHF. For the CDR3, the DNA is TGTGCCAGTAGTCAAGGGGGGGGAAGCAATCAGCCCCAGCATTTT.